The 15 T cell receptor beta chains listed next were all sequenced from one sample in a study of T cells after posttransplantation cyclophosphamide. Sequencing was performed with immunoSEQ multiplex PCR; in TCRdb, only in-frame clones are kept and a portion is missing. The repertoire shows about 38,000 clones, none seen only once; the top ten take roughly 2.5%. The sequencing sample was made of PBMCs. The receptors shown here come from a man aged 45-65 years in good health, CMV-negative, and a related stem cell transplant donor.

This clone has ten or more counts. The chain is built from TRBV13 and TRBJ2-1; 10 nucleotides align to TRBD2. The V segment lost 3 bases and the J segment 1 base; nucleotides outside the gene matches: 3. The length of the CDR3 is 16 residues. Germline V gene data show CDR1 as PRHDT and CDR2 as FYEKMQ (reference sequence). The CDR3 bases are TGTGCCAGCAGCTTGCTAGCGGGAGTATCCTACAATGAGCAGTTCTTC. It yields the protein CASSLLAGVSYNEQFF.

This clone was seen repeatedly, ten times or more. CDR3 DNA: TGTGCCAGCAGCTTATTAGGACAGGGGGGAAATGAGCAGTTCTTC. Its translation is CASSLLGQGGNEQFF. The chain is built from TRBV7-6 and TRBJ2-1, with 10 bases matching TRBD1. The CDR3 has 15 amino acids. Germline CDR1 reads SGHVS; CDR2 reads FNYEAQ. The J segment lost 7 bases and the V segment lost 2 bases, leaving 5 bases of the junction unmatched.

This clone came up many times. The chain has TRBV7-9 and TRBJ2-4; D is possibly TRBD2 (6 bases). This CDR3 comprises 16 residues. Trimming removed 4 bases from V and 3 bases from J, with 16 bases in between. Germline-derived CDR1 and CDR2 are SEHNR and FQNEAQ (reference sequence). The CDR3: CASSYPSGEIKNIQYF. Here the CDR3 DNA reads TGTGCCAGCAGCTACCCCTCGGGGGAGATCAAAAACATTCAGTACTTC.

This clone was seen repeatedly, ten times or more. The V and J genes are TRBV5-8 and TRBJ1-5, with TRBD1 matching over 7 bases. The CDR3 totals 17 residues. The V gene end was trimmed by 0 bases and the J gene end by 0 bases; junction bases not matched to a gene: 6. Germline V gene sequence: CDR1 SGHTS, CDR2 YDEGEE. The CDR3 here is CASSLAGDSYSNQPQHF. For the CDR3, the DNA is TGTGCCAGCAGCTTGGCGGGGGACAGTTATAGCAATCAGCCCCAGCATTTT.

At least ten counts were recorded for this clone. CDR3 amino acids: CATAQGSGANVLTF. The CDR3 region has the DNA TGTGCCACCGCACAGGGCTCTGGGGCCAACGTCCTGACTTTC. The chain has TRBV10-3 and TRBJ2-6; TRBD1 is a possible D gene (6 bases). From germline, CDR1 is ENHRY and CDR2 SYGVKD. Trimming cost V 10 bases and J 0 bases, with 10 bases left between them. The CDR3 has 14 residues.

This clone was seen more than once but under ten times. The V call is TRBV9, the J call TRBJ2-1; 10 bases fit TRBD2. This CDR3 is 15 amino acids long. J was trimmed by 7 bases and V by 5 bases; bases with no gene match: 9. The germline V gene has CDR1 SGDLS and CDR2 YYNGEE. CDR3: CASSQREGRMNEQFF. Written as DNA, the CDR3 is TGTGCCAGCAGTCAGCGGGAGGGCCGCATGAATGAGCAGTTCTTC.

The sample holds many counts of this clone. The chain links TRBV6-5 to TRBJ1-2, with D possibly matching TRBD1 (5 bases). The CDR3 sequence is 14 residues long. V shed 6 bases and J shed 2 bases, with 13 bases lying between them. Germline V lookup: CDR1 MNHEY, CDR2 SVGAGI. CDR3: CASRMGGTNYGYTF. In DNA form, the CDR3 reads TGTGCCAGCAGGATGGGAGGGACCAACTATGGCTACACCTTC.

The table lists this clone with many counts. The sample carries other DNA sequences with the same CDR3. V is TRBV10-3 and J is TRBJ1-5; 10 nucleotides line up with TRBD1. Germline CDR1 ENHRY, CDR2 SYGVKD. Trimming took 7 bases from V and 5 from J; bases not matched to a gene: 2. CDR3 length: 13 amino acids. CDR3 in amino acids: CAIKGTGDQPQHF. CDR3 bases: TGTGCCATCAAAGGGACAGGGGATCAGCCCCAGCATTTT.

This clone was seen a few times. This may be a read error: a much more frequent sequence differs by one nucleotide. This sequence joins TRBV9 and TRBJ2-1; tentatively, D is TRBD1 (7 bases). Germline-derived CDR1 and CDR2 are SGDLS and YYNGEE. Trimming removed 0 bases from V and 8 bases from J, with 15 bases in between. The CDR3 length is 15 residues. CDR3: CASSVDQGGRDEQFF. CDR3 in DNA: TGTGCCAGCAGCGTAGACCAGGGGGGCCGGGATGAGCAGTTCTTC.

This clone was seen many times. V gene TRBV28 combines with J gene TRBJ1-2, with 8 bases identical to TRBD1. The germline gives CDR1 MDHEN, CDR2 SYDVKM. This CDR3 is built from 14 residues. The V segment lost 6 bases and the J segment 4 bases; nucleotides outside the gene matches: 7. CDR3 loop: CASRVQGGLYGYTF. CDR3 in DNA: TGTGCCAGCAGGGTACAGGGGGGACTCTATGGCTACACCTTC.

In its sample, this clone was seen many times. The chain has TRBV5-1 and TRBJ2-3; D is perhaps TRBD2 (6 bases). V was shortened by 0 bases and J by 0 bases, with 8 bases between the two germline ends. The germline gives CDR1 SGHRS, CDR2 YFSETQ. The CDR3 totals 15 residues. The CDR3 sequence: CASSLAGRSTDTQYF. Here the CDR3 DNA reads TGCGCCAGCAGCTTGGCCGGGAGAAGCACAGATACGCAGTATTTT.

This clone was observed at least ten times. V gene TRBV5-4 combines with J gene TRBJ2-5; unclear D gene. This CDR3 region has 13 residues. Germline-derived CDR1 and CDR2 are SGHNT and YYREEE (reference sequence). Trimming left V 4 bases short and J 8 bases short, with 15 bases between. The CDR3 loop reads CASSLVSDGTQYF. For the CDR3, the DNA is TGTGCCAGCAGCCTAGTCTCAGATGGAACCCAGTACTTC. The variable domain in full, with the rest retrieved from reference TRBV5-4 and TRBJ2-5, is ETGVTQSPTHLIKTRGQQVTLRCSSQSGHNTVSWYQQALGQGPQFIFQYYREEENGRGNFPPRFSGLQFPNYSSELNVNALELDDSALYLCASSLVSDGTQYFGPGTRLLVL.

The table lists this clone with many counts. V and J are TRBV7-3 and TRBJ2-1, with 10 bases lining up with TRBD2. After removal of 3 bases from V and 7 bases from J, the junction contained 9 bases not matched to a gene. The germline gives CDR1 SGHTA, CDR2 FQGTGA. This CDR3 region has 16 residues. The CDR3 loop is CASSLYLAGARNEQFF. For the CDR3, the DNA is TGTGCCAGCAGCTTGTATCTAGCGGGAGCAAGAAATGAGCAGTTCTTC. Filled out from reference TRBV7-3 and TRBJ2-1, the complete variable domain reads GAGVSQTPSNKVTEKGKYVELRCDPISGHTALYWYRQSLGQGPEFLIYFQGTGAADDSGLPNDRFFAVRPEGSVSTLKIQRTERGDSAVYLCASSLYLAGARNEQFFGPGTRLTVL.

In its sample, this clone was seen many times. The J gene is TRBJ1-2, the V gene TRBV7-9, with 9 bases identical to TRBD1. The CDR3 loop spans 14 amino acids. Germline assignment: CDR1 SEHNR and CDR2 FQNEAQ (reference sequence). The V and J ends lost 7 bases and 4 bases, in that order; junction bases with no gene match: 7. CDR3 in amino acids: CASKEKQGAYGYTF. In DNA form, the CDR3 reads TGTGCCAGCAAAGAGAAACAGGGGGCCTATGGCTACACCTTC.

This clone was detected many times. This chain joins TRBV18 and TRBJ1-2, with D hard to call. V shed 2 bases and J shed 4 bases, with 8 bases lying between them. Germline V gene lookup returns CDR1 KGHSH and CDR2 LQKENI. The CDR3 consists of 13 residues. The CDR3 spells CASSPITLYGYTF. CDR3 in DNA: TGTGCCAGCTCACCAATTACTCTCTATGGCTACACCTTC.